This TCR beta chain was recorded in a study of regulatory T cells in long-lasting Graves disease. In building TCR beta libraries, iRepertoire HTBI primers were used together with Arm-PCR of CDR3 regions. MiXCR, applied by TCRdb to the multiplex PCR reads, yields one record per CDR3 protein. The sample carries 450,000 to 700,000 distinct CDR3 sequences, roughly 14% recorded once. The V segment lost 11 bases and the J segment 1 base; nucleotides outside the gene matches: 9. The CDR3 is made up of 15 amino acids. Time point indicated: newly diagnosed GD, antithyroid drugs for less than 3 months. Following extraction of RNA from PBMCs, that RNA was used to make the TCR library. These data were also filed under a second study, of T cells in Graves' hyperthyroidism and ophthalmopathy.

The specimen was peripheral blood mononuclear cells (PBMCs), collected at new diagnosis, from a patient treated with antithyroid drugs. The chain couples TRBV12-3 or TRBV12-4 to TRBJ2-3; 10 bases align to TRBD1. The sequence came from a man younger than 40 with Graves disease. CDR3 DNA: TGTGCCGGCAATCCCGGGACAGGGGGCACAGATACGCAGTATTTT. It translates to CAGNPGTGGTDTQYF.